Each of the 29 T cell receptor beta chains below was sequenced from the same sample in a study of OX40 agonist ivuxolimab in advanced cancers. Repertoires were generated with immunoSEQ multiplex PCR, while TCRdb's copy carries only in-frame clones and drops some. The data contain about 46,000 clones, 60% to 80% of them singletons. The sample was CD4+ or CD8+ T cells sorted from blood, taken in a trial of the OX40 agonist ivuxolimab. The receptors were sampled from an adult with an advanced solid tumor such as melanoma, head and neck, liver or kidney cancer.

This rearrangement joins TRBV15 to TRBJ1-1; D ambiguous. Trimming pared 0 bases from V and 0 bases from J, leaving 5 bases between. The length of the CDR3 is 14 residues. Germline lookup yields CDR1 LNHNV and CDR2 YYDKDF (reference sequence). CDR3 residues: CATSRDFLNTEAFF. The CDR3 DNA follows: TGTGCCACCAGCAGAGATTTCCTGAACACTGAAGCTTTCTTT.

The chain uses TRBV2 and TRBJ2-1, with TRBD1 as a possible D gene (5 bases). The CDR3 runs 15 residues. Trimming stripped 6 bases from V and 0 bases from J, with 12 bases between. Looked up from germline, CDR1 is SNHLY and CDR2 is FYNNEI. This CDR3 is CASRRQSRSYNEQFF. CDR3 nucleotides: TGTGCCAGCAGAAGACAGTCCCGCTCCTACAATGAGCAGTTCTTC.

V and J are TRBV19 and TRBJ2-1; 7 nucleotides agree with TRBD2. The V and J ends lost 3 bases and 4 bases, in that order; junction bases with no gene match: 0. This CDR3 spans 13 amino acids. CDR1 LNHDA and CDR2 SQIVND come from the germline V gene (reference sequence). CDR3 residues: CASSMGLYNEQFF. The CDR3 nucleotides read TGTGCCAGTAGTATGGGACTATACAATGAGCAGTTCTTC.

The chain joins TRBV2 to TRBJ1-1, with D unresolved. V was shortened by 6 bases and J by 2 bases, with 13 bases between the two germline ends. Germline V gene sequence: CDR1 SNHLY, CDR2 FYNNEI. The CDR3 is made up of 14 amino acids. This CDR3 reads CASRPKHRNTEAFF. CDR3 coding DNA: TGTGCCAGCAGACCTAAACACCGAAACACTGAAGCTTTCTTT.

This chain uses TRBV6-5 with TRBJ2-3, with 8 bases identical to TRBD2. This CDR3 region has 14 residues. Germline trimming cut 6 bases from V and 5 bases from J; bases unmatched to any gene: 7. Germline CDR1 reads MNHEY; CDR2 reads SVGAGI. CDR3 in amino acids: CASRQGLVVDTQYF. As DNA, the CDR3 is TGTGCCAGCAGGCAGGGACTAGTCGTAGATACGCAGTATTTT.

CDR3 in DNA: TGTGCCAGCAGCTTCCAGGGGGCGTCAGGCCAGCCCCAGCATTTT. Encoded protein: CASSFQGASGQPQHF. V usage is TRBV7-2 and J usage is TRBJ1-5, with TRBD1 matching over 8 bases. Germline assignment: CDR1 SGHTA and CDR2 FQGNSA. V shed 3 bases and J 7 bases; nucleotides not matched to a gene: 8. The CDR3 spans 15 residues. Full variable domain (missing parts from reference TRBV7-2 and TRBJ1-5): GAGVSQSPSNKVTEKGKDVELRCDPISGHTALYWYRQSLGQGLEFLIYFQGNSAPDKSGLPSDRFSAERTGGSVSTLTIQRTQQEDSAVYLCASSFQGASGQPQHFGDGTRLSIL.

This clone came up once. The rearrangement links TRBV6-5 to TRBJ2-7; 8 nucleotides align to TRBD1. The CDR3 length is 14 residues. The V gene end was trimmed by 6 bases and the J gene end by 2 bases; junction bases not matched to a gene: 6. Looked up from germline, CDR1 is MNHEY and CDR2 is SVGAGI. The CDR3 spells CASSRTGFTYEQYF. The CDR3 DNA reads TGTGCCAGCAGCCGGACAGGGTTTACCTACGAGCAGTACTTC.

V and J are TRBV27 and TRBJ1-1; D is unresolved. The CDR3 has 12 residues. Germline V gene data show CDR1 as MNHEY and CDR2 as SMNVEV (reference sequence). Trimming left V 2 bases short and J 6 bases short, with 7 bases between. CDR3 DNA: TGTGCCAGCAGTTTAAGAGGGTCTGAAGCTTTCTTT. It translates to CASSLRGSEAFF.

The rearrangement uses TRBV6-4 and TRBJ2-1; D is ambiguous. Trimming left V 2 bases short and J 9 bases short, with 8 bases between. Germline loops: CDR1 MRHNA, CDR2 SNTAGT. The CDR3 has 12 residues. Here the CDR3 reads CASSDLSGEQFF. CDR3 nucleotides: TGTGCCAGCAGTGACCTAAGTGGTGAGCAGTTCTTC.

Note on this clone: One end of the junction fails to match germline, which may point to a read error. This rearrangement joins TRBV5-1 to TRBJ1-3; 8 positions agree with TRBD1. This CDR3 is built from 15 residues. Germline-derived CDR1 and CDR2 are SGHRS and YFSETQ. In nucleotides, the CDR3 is TGTGCCAGCAGATACAGGGGGGCAGCTGGAAACACCATATATTTT. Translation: CASRYRGAAGNTIYF. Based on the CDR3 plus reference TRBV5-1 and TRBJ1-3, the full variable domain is KAGVTQTPRYLIKTRGQQVTLSCSPISGHRSVSWYQQTPGQGLQFLFEYFSETQRNKGNFPGRFSGRQFSNSRSEMNVSTLELGDSALYLCASRYRGAAGNTIYFGEGSWLTVV.

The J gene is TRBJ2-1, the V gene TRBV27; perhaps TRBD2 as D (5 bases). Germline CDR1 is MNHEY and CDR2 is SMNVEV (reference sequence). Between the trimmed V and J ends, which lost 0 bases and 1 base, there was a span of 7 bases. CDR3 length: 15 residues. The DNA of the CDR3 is TGTGCCAGCAGTTTATCCCGGGGTTCCTACAATGAGCAGTTCTTC. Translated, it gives CASSLSRGSYNEQFF.

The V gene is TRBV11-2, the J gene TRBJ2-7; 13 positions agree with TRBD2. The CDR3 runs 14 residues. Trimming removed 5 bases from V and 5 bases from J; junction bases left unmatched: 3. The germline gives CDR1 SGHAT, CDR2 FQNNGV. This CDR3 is CASSRTSGSHEQYF. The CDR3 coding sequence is TGTGCCAGCAGCCGGACTAGCGGGAGCCACGAGCAGTACTTC.

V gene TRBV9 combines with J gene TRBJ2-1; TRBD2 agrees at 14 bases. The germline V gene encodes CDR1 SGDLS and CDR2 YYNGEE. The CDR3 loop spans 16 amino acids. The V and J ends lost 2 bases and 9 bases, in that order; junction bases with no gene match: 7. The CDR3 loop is CASSVSLTSGRAEQFF. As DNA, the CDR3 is TGTGCCAGCAGCGTCTCCTTGACTAGCGGGAGGGCTGAGCAGTTCTTC.

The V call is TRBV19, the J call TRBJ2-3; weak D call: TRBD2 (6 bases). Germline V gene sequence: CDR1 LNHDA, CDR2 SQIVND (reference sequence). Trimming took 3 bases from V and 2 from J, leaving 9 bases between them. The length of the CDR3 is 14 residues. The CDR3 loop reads CASSIAGNTDTQYF. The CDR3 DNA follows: TGTGCCAGTAGTATTGCGGGGAACACAGATACGCAGTATTTT.

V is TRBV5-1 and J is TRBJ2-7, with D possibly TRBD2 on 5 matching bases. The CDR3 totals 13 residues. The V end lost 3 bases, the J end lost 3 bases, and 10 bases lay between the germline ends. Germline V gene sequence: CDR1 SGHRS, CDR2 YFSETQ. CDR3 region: CASSYPGVYEQYF. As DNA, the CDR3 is TGCGCCAGCAGCTATCCCGGGGTCTACGAGCAGTACTTC.

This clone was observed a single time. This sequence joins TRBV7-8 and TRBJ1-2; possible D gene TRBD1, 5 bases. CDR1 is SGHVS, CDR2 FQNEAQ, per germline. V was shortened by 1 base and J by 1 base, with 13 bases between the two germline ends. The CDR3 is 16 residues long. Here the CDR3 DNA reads TGTGCCAGCAGCTTAGATTCAGGGCAGATTAACTATGGCTACACCTTC. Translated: CASSLDSGQINYGYTF. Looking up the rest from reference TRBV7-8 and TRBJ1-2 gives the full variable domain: GAGVSQSPRYKVAKRGQDVALRCDPISGHVSLFWYQQALGQGPEFLTYFQNEAQLDKSGLPSDRFFAERPEGSVSTLKIQRTQQEDSAVYLCASSLDSGQINYGYTFGSGTRLTVV.

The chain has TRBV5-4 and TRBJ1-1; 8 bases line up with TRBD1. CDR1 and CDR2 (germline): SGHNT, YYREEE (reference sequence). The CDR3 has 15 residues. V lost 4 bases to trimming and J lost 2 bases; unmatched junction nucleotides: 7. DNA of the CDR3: TGTGCCAGCAGCCCCCGGACAGGGTTAAACACTGAAGCTTTCTTT. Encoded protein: CASSPRTGLNTEAFF.

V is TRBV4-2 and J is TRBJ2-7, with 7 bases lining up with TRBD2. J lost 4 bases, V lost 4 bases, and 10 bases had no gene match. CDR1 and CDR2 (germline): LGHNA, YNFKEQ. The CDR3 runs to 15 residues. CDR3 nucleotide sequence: TGTGCCAGCAGCCCCCCCGGGCGGGAGTGGTACGAGCAGTACTTC. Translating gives CASSPPGREWYEQYF.

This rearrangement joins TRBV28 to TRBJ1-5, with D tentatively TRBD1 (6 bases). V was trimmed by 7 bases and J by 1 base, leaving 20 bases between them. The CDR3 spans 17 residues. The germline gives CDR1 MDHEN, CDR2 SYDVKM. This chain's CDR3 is CASTPPGQIRSNQPQHF. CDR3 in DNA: TGTGCCAGCACCCCCCCTGGACAGATAAGAAGCAATCAGCCCCAGCATTTT.

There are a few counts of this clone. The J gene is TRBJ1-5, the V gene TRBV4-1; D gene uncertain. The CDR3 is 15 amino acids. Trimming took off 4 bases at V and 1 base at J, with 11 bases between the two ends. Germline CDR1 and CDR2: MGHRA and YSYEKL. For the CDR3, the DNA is TGCGCCAGCAGCCGCGGACTGATGAGCAATCAGCCCCAGCATTTT. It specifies CASSRGLMSNQPQHF.

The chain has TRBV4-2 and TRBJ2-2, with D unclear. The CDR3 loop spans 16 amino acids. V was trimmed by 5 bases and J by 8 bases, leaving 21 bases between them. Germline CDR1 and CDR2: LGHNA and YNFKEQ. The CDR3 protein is CASSLVAPPKPGELFF. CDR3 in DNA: TGTGCCAGCAGCTTAGTTGCCCCACCGAAACCGGGGGAGCTGTTTTTT.

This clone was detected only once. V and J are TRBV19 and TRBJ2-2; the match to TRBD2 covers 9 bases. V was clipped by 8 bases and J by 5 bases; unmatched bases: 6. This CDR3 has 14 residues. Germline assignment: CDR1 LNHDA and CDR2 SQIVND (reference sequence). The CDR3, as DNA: TGTGCCAGTTGTCAGGGACTAGCTACCGGGGAGCTGTTTTTT. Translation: CASCQGLATGELFF. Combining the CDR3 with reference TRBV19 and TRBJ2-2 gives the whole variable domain DGGITQSPKYLFRKEGQNVTLSCEQNLNHDAMYWYRQDPGQGLRLIYYSQIVNDFQKGDIAEGYSVSREKKESFPLTVTSAQKNPTAFYLCASCQGLATGELFFGEGSRLTVL.

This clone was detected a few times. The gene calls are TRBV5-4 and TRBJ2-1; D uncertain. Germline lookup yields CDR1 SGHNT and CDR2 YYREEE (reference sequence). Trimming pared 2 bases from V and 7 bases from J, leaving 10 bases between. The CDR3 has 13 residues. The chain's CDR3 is CASSFFILNEQFF. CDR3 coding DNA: TGTGCCAGCAGCTTTTTCATCCTGAATGAGCAGTTCTTC.

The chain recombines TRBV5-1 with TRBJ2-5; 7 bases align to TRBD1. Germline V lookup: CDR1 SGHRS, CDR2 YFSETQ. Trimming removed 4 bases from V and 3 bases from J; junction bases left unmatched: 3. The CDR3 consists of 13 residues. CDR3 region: CASSAGTEETQYF. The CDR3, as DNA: TGCGCCAGCAGCGCCGGGACAGAAGAGACCCAGTACTTC.

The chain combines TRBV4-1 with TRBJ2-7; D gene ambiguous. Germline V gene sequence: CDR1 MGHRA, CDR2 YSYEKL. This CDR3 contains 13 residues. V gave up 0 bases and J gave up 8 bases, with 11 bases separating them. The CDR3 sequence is CASSQDPGQKQYF. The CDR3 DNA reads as TGCGCCAGCAGCCAAGATCCGGGCCAAAAGCAGTACTTC.

The CDR3 region is CASSPRSGGGNTEAFF. Written as DNA, the CDR3 is TGTGCCAGCAGCCCGCGATCAGGGGGCGGGAACACTGAAGCTTTCTTT. The rearrangement joins TRBV11-3 to TRBJ1-1; 8 positions match TRBD1. V lost 5 bases and J lost 1; bases outside the gene matches: 9. This CDR3 is 16 amino acids long. Germline V gene data show CDR1 as SGHNT and CDR2 as YENEEA. Together with reference TRBV11-3 and TRBJ1-1, the CDR3 gives the full variable domain: EAGVVQSPRYKIIEKKQPVAFWCNPISGHNTLYWYLQNLGQGPELLIRYENEEAVDDSQLPKDRFSAERLKGVDSTLKIQPAELGDSAVYLCASSPRSGGGNTEAFFGQGTRLTVV.

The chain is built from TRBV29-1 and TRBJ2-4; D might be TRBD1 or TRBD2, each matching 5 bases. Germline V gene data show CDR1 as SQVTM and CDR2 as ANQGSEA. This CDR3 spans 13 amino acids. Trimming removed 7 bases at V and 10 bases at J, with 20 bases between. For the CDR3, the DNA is TGCAGCGCCCTAACCGGGACCGCTTTGATTCAGTACTTC. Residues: CSALTGTALIQYF.

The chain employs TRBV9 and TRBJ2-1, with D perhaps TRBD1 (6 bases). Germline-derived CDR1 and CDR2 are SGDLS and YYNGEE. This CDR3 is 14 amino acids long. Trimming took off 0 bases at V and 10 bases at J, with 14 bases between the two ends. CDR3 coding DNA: TGTGCCAGCAGCGTAGAGGGGCAGGGGATCGAGCAGTTCTTC. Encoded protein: CASSVEGQGIEQFF.

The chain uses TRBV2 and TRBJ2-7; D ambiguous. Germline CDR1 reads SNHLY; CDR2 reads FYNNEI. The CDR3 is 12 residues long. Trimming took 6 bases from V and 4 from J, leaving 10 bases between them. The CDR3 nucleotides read TGTGCCAGCAGCTACACCAGTTACGAGCAGTACTTC. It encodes CASSYTSYEQYF.